Sequencing of this TCR beta chain was carried out in a study of response to subunit inactivated influenza vaccine. This clonotype was observed a handful of times. TCRdb called the RT-PCR reads again in MiXCR, with one record for every CDR3 protein. The repertoire holds just over 300,000 distinct CDR3 sequences, with around 20% as singletons. V was shortened by 4 bases and J by 6 bases, with 10 bases between the two germline ends. This CDR3 contains 13 residues. Germline V gene data show CDR1 as LGHNA and CDR2 as YSLEER. The source of this sequence is a man aged 50-75 years who received an inactivated influenza vaccine. Specimen: PBMCs from blood, collected approximately 22 months after vaccination. V gene TRBV4-3 combines with J gene TRBJ2-1, with D perhaps matching TRBD1 (5 bases). DNA for the CDR3: TGCGCCAGCAGCCTAACAAGGGGCAATGAGCAGTTCTTC. It translates to CASSLTRGNEQFF.